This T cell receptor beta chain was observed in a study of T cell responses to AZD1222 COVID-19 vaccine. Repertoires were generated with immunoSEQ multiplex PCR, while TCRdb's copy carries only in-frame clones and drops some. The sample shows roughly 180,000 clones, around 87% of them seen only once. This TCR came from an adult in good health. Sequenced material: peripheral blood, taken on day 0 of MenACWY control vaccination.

The CDR3 loop is CSAAGGGEQYF. DNA for the CDR3: TGCAGTGCCGCTGGTGGGGGCGAGCAGTACTTC. This rearrangement joins TRBV20-1 to TRBJ2-7; D may be TRBD1 or TRBD2 (5 bases each). The germline V gene encodes CDR1 DFQATT and CDR2 SNEGSKA (reference sequence). Trimming removed 6 bases at V and 6 bases at J, with 12 bases between. This CDR3 is built from 11 residues.